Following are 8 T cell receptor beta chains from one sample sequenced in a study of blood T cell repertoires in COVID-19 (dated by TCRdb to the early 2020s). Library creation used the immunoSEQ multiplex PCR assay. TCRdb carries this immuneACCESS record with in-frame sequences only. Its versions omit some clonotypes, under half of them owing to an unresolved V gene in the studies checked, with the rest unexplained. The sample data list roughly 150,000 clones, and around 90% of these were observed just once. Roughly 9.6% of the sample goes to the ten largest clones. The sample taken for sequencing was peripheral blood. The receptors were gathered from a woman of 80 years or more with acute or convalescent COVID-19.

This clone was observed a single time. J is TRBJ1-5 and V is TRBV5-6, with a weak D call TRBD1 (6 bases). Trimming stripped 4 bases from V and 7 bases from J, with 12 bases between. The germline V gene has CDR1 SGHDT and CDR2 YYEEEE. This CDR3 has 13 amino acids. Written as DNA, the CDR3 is TGTGCCAGCAGCCCGGTAGGGGGACAGCCCCAGCATTTT. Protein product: CASSPVGGQPQHF.

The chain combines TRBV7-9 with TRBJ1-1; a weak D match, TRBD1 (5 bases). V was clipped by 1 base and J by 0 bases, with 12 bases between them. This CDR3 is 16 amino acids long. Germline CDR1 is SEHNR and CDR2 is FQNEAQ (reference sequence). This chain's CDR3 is CASSLGQPTLNTEAFF. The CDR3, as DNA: TGTGCCAGCAGCTTAGGACAGCCTACCTTGAACACTGAAGCTTTCTTT.

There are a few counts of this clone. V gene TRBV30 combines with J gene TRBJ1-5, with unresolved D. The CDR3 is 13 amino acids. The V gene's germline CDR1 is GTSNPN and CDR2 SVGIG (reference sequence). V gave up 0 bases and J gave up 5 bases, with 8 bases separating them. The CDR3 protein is CAWSVLGDQPQHF. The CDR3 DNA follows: TGTGCCTGGAGTGTTCTGGGAGATCAGCCCCAGCATTTT. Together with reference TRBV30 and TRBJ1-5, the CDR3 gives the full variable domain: SQTIHQWPATLVQPVGSPLSLECTVEGTSNPNLYWYRQAAGRGLQLLFYSVGIGQISSEVPQNLSASRPQDRQFILSSKKLLLSDSGFYLCAWSVLGDQPQHFGDGTRLSIL.

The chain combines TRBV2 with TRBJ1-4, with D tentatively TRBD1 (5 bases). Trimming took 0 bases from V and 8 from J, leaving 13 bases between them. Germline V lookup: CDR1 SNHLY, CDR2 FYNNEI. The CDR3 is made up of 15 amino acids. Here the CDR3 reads CASSEAGGAVEKLFF. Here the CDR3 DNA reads TGTGCCAGCAGTGAAGCAGGCGGGGCGGTGGAAAAACTGTTTTTT.

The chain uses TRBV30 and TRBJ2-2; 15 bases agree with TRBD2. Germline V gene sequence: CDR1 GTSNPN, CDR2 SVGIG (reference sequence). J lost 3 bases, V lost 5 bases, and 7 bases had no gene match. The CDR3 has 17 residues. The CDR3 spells CAWRTSGGALYTGELFF. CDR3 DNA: TGTGCCTGGCGGACTAGCGGGGGGGCTTTGTACACCGGGGAGCTGTTTTTT.

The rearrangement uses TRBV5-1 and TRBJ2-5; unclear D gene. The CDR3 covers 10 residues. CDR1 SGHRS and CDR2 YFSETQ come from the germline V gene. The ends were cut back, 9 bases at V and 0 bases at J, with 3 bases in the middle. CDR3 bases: TGCGCCATCTACCAAGAGACCCAGTACTTC. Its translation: CAIYQETQYF.

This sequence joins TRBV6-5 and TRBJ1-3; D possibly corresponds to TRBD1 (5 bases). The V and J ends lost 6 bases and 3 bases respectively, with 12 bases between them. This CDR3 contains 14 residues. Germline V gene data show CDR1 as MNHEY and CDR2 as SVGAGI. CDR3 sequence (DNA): TGTGCCAGCAGACCAAGGGGAGGTGGAAACACCATATATTTT. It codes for CASRPRGGGNTIYF.

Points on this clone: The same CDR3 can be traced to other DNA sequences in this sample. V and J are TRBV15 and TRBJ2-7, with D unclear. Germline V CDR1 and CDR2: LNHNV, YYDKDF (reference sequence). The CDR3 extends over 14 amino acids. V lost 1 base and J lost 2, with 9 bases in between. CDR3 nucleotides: TGTGCCACCAGCAGAGGAGGTGGAACCTACGAGCAGTACTTC. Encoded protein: CATSRGGGTYEQYF.